This T cell receptor (beta chain) stems from a study of beta chain features in type 1 diabetes. Looking at the study overall: Cell yields, gender and age were comparable in patients and healthy donors.

This clone was counted between two and nine times. Its antigen is unknown. Study-wide points: Among all four CD4+ subsets, Type 1 diabetes patients had TCRB CDR3s that were moderately but significantly shorter. Naive, central memory and regulatory TCRB repertoires appeared more similar among patients than healthy donors.

The authors reverse transcribed all of the isolated RNA, so sequencing captured expressed TCRB transcripts. The table came from immunoSEQ multiplex PCR; TCRdb's copy has only in-frame clones and leaves some out. The profile shows under 300,000 clones, around 14% of them singletons. Only one heparinised blood draw was taken per donor, and its volume averaged roughly 120 mL. V was clipped by 1 base and J by 0 bases; unmatched bases: 1. Germline loops: CDR1 SGDLS, CDR2 YYNGEE. The CDR3 length is 16 residues. This clonotype was obtained from a man aged 25 to 45 with type 1 diabetes. This chain links TRBV9 with TRBJ2-3; 11 bases are shared with TRBD2. The sample consisted of naive CD4+ T cells from blood. The CDR3: CASSVTSGSSTDTQYF. CDR3 DNA sequence: TGTGCCAGCAGCGTAACTAGCGGGAGTAGCACAGATACGCAGTATTTT.